The 21 T cell receptor beta chains in this list originate from one sample, sequenced in a study of human T cells and chemical hapten exposure. The time point here: patch test 2, 6 weeks after DPC sensitization. Described treatment: therapeutic diphenylcyclopropenone sensitization with weekly scalp DPC. TCRdb analysed the RACE reads with MiXCR anew, one entry per CDR3 protein. The sample contains 75,000 to 95,000 distinct CDR3 sequences, roughly 11% of which appear only once. Sequenced material: whole blood, taken in connection with sensitization to the hapten diphenylcyclopropenone (DPC). These receptors were collected from a man aged 40-50 years with alopecia areata. Some clones in this sample may be carry-over from other donors' samples.

This clonotype occurred a few times. This sequence joins TRBV24-1 and TRBJ2-3, with 8 bases identical to TRBD2. V lost 2 bases and J lost 3; bases outside the gene matches: 9. The CDR3 is made up of 17 amino acids. Germline lookup yields CDR1 KGHDR and CDR2 SFDVKD. This CDR3 is CATSDSIAGGPTDTQYF. The CDR3 DNA is TGTGCCACCAGTGATTCCATTGCGGGAGGACCTACAGATACGCAGTATTTT.

This rearrangement joins TRBV7-9 to TRBJ2-2; the D gene is possibly TRBD2 (5 bases). In germline, CDR1 is SEHNR, CDR2 FQNEAQ (reference sequence). The CDR3 spans 16 residues. V was cut by 6 bases and J by 5 bases, with 19 bases left in between. CDR3 region: CASRPPGGGETGELFF. Written as DNA, the CDR3 is TGTGCCAGCAGACCCCCCGGAGGCGGCGAGACCGGGGAGCTGTTTTTT.

This clonotype was detected only a few times. The chain carries TRBV10-3 and TRBJ2-7; D possibly corresponds to TRBD1 (7 bases). The V end lost 11 bases, the J end lost 3 bases, and 17 bases lay between the germline ends. CDR1 and CDR2 (germline): ENHRY, SYGVKD. The CDR3 sequence is 13 residues long. The CDR3 loop reads CASGGQSNYEQYF. CDR3 nucleotides: TGTGCCTCCGGGGGACAGAGCAACTACGAGCAGTACTTC.

Ten or more counts support this clonotype. This chain links TRBV29-1 with TRBJ2-3; 8 bases are shared with TRBD1. Per germline, CDR1 SQVTM and CDR2 ANQGSEA. The CDR3 is made up of 14 amino acids. With V trimmed by 3 bases and J by 5 bases, 7 bases remained unmatched. CDR3 sequence reads: CSVEQGAIGDTQYF. In nucleotides, the CDR3 is TGCAGCGTTGAGCAGGGGGCAATCGGAGATACGCAGTATTTT.

This clonotype showed up many times. The chain uses TRBV11-2 and TRBJ1-2; no clear D. V was cut by 4 bases and J by 7 bases, with 10 bases left in between. CDR1 and CDR2 (germline): SGHAT, FQNNGV. The CDR3 sequence is 12 residues long. The CDR3: CASSSGVAGYTF. CDR3 sequence (DNA): TGTGCCAGCAGCTCAGGAGTGGCTGGCTACACCTTC.

This chain uses TRBV18 with TRBJ1-1; 8 nucleotides align to TRBD1. The CDR3 is 15 amino acids. Germline CDR1 reads KGHSH; CDR2 reads LQKENI. With V trimmed by 5 bases and J by 1 base, 6 bases remained unmatched. The CDR3 region has the DNA TGTGCCAGCTCAGAAACCGGGACAGGGAACACTGAAGCTTTCTTT. Protein: CASSETGTGNTEAFF.

This clonotype came up a few times. The chain combines TRBV6-2 or TRBV6-3 with TRBJ2-3, with a tentative D call TRBD1 (6 bases). Trimming took 2 bases from V and 5 from J, leaving 17 bases between them. Germline V gene sequence: CDR1 MNHEY, CDR2 SVGEGT. CDR3 size: 16 residues. Here the CDR3 reads CASSYGGSGGGDTQYF. Here the CDR3 DNA reads TGTGCCAGCAGTTACGGGGGCAGCGGCGGCGGAGATACGCAGTATTTT.

In this sample, this clonotype turned up many times. This chain joins TRBV5-1 and TRBJ2-3; D tentatively fits TRBD1 or TRBD2 (5 bases each). Germline loops: CDR1 SGHRS, CDR2 YFSETQ. Trimming left V 1 base short and J 2 bases short, with 11 bases between. The CDR3 length is 15 residues. CDR3 in amino acids: CASSLLGPDTDTQYF. The DNA for the CDR3 is TGCGCCAGCAGCTTGCTGGGACCAGACACAGATACGCAGTATTTT.

The chain is built from TRBV28 and TRBJ1-3; no firm D call. The CDR3 spans 14 residues. Trimming removed 4 bases at V and 2 bases at J, with 9 bases between. Looked up from germline, CDR1 is MDHEN and CDR2 is SYDVKM. The CDR3: CASSSLGTGNTIYF. The DNA of the CDR3 is TGTGCCAGCAGTTCTCTGGGGACTGGAAACACCATATATTTT.

In its sample, this clonotype was seen a few times. The chain combines TRBV20-1 with TRBJ2-7; no firm D call. The V and J ends lost 3 bases and 0 bases respectively, with 18 bases between them. Germline V CDR1 and CDR2: DFQATT, SNEGSKA (reference sequence). This CDR3 comprises 16 residues. The CDR3 protein is CSASPFAGYSSYEQYF. The CDR3 nucleotides read TGCAGTGCTAGCCCCTTTGCCGGGTACAGCTCCTACGAGCAGTACTTC.

This chain links TRBV20-1 with TRBJ2-7; the D gene is possibly TRBD1 (7 bases). V dropped 6 bases and J dropped 6 bases, with 15 bases sitting between them. This CDR3 has 12 amino acids. CDR1 DFQATT and CDR2 SNEGSKA come from the germline V gene (reference sequence). The DNA for the CDR3 is TGCAGTGCCAACGGAGGGGGCGGCGAGCAGTACTTC. Translating it yields CSANGGGGEQYF.

Only a few counts were recorded for this clonotype. The chain combines TRBV27 with TRBJ2-4, with 10 bases identical to TRBD1. Per germline, CDR1 MNHEY and CDR2 SMNVEV (reference sequence). Unmatched junction bases numbered 12, after V lost 5 bases and J lost 8 bases. The CDR3 is 16 residues long. CDR3 residues: CASSPGQGRALDIQYF. CDR3 in DNA: TGTGCCAGCAGTCCGGGACAGGGGAGGGCCTTGGACATTCAGTACTTC.

J is TRBJ2-4 and V is TRBV20-1, with 7 bases lining up with TRBD2. Germline V gene data show CDR1 as DFQATT and CDR2 as SNEGSKA (reference sequence). There are 14 residues in the CDR3. The junction had 12 bases not matched to a gene; V was cut back by 3 bases and J by 10 bases. The CDR3 sequence: CSASDRPGGCIQYF. The CDR3 DNA reads TGCAGTGCTAGCGATAGGCCGGGAGGTTGTATTCAGTACTTC.

This clonotype was counted many times. This sequence joins TRBV5-4 and TRBJ2-1, with D perhaps given as TRBD1 or TRBD2 (5 bases each). Per the germline V gene, CDR1 is SGHNT and CDR2 is YYREEE (reference sequence). This CDR3 spans 13 amino acids. V lost 0 bases and J 12 bases, leaving 13 bases between the germline ends. The DNA of the CDR3 is TGTGCCAGCAGCTTGGAGGGAGTGAGGGGGCAGTTCTTC. Translated, it gives CASSLEGVRGQFF.

This clonotype was seen a handful of times. The chain links TRBV11-3 to TRBJ2-7; D gene uncertain. V lost 5 bases to trimming and J lost 0 bases, with 8 bases between them. Germline V gives CDR1 SGHNT, CDR2 YENEEA. The CDR3 runs 13 residues. As DNA, the CDR3 is TGTGCCAGCAGCGAAACCCCCTCCTACGAGCAGTACGTC. Translated, it gives CASSETPSYEQYV.

This sequence joins TRBV13 and TRBJ2-5; 8 nucleotides agree with TRBD1. Trimming took 5 bases from V and 3 from J; bases not matched to a gene: 8. The CDR3 totals 15 residues. The germline V gene has CDR1 PRHDT and CDR2 FYEKMQ (reference sequence). The CDR3 sequence is CASSLRTGSEETQYF. The CDR3 region has the DNA TGTGCCAGCAGCCTGCGGACAGGGAGCGAAGAGACCCAGTACTTC. Filled out from reference TRBV13 and TRBJ2-5, the complete variable domain reads AAGVIQSPRHLIKEKRETATLKCYPIPRHDTVYWYQQGPGQDPQFLISFYEKMQSDKGSIPDRFSAQQFSDYHSELNMSSLELGDSALYFCASSLRTGSEETQYFGPGTRLLVL.

About this clonotype itself: With a much larger clone just one base away, this may be a read error. The chain joins TRBV6-4 to TRBJ2-1, with 12 bases aligning to TRBD2. Germline V gene lookup returns CDR1 MRHNA and CDR2 SNTAGT. The CDR3 loop spans 15 amino acids. CDR3 in amino acids: CVSSVLAGGVFEQFF. As DNA, the CDR3 is TGTGTCAGCAGTGTACTAGCGGGAGGAGTTTTCGAGCAGTTCTTC.

This clonotype was seen a handful of times. The rearrangement links TRBV12-3 or TRBV12-4 to TRBJ2-5, with a weak D call TRBD2 (6 bases). V was clipped by 5 bases and J by 0 bases, with 19 bases between them. The CDR3 is made up of 17 amino acids. Here the CDR3 DNA reads TGTGCCAGCAGTCCCAGCTTTGGCAGGGAGGACCAAGAGACCCAGTACTTC. Its protein is CASSPSFGREDQETQYF.

There are a few counts of this clonotype. The chain couples TRBV11-3 to TRBJ2-5, with D unresolved. V was cut by 1 base and J by 4 bases, with 7 bases left in between. CDR3 size: 13 residues. CDR1 is SGHNT, CDR2 YENEEA, per germline. The CDR3 loop is CASSLAVRETQYF. The CDR3 region has the DNA TGTGCCAGCAGCTTAGCAGTGCGAGAGACCCAGTACTTC.

This clonotype has ten or more counts. This sequence joins TRBV6-5 and TRBJ1-2, with D hard to call. The V gene lost 0 bases and the J gene lost 0 bases, with 8 bases spanning the gap. Germline V lookup: CDR1 MNHEY, CDR2 SVGAGI. The CDR3 runs 15 residues. CDR3 protein: CASSYSRSPNYGYTF. CDR3 DNA: TGTGCCAGCAGTTACTCGCGAAGCCCTAACTATGGCTACACCTTC.

This clonotype was seen a handful of times. The chain has TRBV29-1 and TRBJ2-3, with D perhaps matching TRBD1 (6 bases). There are 14 residues in the CDR3. V was shortened by 4 bases and J by 2 bases, with 13 bases between the two germline ends. Germline CDR1 is SQVTM and CDR2 is ANQGSEA. CDR3: CSVVRDTYTDTQYF. Written as DNA, the CDR3 is TGCAGCGTTGTCCGGGACACCTACACAGATACGCAGTATTTT.